Below, 32 T cell receptor beta chains from the same sample are listed, as sequenced in a study of vaccination effects on CD4 cells after COVID-19. Repertoires were generated with immunoSEQ multiplex PCR, while TCRdb's copy carries only in-frame clones and drops some. The data contain 45,000 to 75,000 clones, roughly 80% of them singletons. CD4+ T cells were isolated after about eleven days of culture. The antigens for these receptors are not known. The input for sequencing was CD4+ T cells from PBMCs cultured without peptide, taken before COVID-19 vaccination. The source of these receptors is a human donor who received a COVID-19 vaccine.

The gene calls are TRBV14 and TRBJ2-1; D is perhaps TRBD2 (6 bases). CDR1 and CDR2 (germline): SGHDN, FVKESK. With 0 bases removed from V and 10 bases from J, the gap between germline ends came to 22 bases. The CDR3 totals 17 residues. For the CDR3, the DNA is TGTGCCAGCAGCCAAGATAGGGTGTCGGGGGTAACCGGGGAGCAGTTCTTC. Translation: CASSQDRVSGVTGEQFF.

Only a few counts were recorded for this clone. This chain uses TRBV2 with TRBJ2-7, with a tentative D call TRBD2 (5 bases). The CDR3 totals 9 residues. In germline, CDR1 is SNHLY, CDR2 FYNNEI. CDR3 sequence reads: CASGEGGDV. For the CDR3, the DNA is TGTGCCAGCGGAGAGGGTGGGGACGTC.

Turning to this clone: The same CDR3 can be traced to other DNA sequences in this sample. The V gene is TRBV7-2, the J gene TRBJ1-2; D is perhaps TRBD1 (6 bases). CDR1 SGHTA and CDR2 FQGNSA come from the germline V gene. Trimming took 0 bases from V and 5 from J, leaving 10 bases between them. This CDR3 region has 14 residues. The CDR3 sequence is CASSLAGGGYGYTF. The CDR3 nucleotides are TGTGCCAGCAGCTTAGCGGGAGGGGGGTATGGCTACACCTTC.

The chain links TRBV19 to TRBJ2-3; 7 bases line up with TRBD1. From germline, CDR1 is LNHDA and CDR2 SQIVND (reference sequence). The CDR3 has 14 amino acids. V gave up 6 bases and J gave up 2 bases; unmatched junction bases: 5. CDR3 residues: CASRDRVNTDTQYF. CDR3 sequence (DNA): TGTGCCAGTAGAGACAGGGTAAACACAGATACGCAGTATTTT.

The chain carries TRBV14 and TRBJ2-1; a weak D match, TRBD1 (5 bases). Trimming took 0 bases from V and 9 from J, leaving 9 bases between them. The CDR3 consists of 13 residues. CDR1 SGHDN and CDR2 FVKESK come from the germline V gene. The CDR3 sequence is CASSQETVGEQFF. In DNA, the CDR3 is TGTGCCAGCAGCCAAGAGACAGTGGGTGAGCAGTTCTTC.

This chain connects TRBV7-3 to TRBJ1-1; D unresolved. V lost 4 bases and J 5 bases, leaving 17 bases between the germline ends. The V gene's germline CDR1 is SGHTA and CDR2 FQGTGA. The CDR3 contains 15 residues. The CDR3 sequence is CASSWQRVEGTEAFF. The CDR3 nucleotides read TGTGCCAGCAGCTGGCAGAGGGTGGAAGGGACTGAAGCTTTCTTT.

V gene TRBV10-3 combines with J gene TRBJ2-2; the D gene is possibly TRBD1 (6 bases). CDR1 is ENHRY and CDR2 is SYGVKD in the germline V gene. This CDR3 contains 14 residues. Trimming cost V 6 bases and J 1 base, with 9 bases left between them. The chain's CDR3 is CAIRETGNTGELFF. DNA of the CDR3: TGTGCCATCAGGGAGACAGGGAACACCGGGGAGCTGTTTTTT.

The chain recombines TRBV5-1 with TRBJ2-1; the D call may be TRBD1 or TRBD2 (5 bases each). There are 14 residues in the CDR3. The germline V and J ends were trimmed by 0 bases and 7 bases, with 11 bases remaining between them. Per germline, CDR1 SGHRS and CDR2 YFSETQ. CDR3 DNA sequence: TGCGCCAGCAGCTTGGATAGGGGCGGGAATGAGCAGTTCTTC. Encoded protein: CASSLDRGGNEQFF.

The chain combines TRBV3-1 (or the pseudogene TRBV3-2) with TRBJ1-2; D unresolved. The V gene lost 0 bases and the J gene lost 3 bases, with 11 bases spanning the gap. The germline V gene encodes CDR1 LGHDT and CDR2 YNNKEL (reference sequence). The CDR3 has 15 residues. The CDR3: CASSQDYRADYGYTF. The DNA of the CDR3 is TGTGCCAGCAGCCAAGATTATAGGGCAGACTATGGCTACACCTTC.

CDR3 coding DNA: TGCGCCAGCAGCCCGACAGGGGGGACAGATACGCAGTATTTT. Amino acids: CASSPTGGTDTQYF. The rearrangement uses TRBV5-1 and TRBJ2-3, with TRBD1 identical over 9 bases. Germline CDR1 is SGHRS and CDR2 is YFSETQ. V lost 4 bases to trimming and J lost 3 bases; unmatched junction nucleotides: 3. The CDR3 spans 14 residues. Using reference TRBV5-1 and TRBJ2-3 for the parts outside the CDR3, the full variable domain is KAGVTQTPRYLIKTRGQQVTLSCSPISGHRSVSWYQQTPGQGLQFLFEYFSETQRNKGNFPGRFSGRQFSNSRSEMNVSTLELGDSALYLCASSPTGGTDTQYFGPGTRLTVL.

The CDR3 DNA reads TGTGCCAGCTCACCCCTTTTGATTAGGGGGCAGACCGGGGAGCTGTTTTTT. Translating it yields CASSPLLIRGQTGELFF. The gene calls are TRBV18 and TRBJ2-2; 7 bases fit TRBD1. V lost 3 bases, J lost 5 bases, and 12 bases stayed unmatched. This CDR3 spans 17 amino acids. Germline CDR1 is KGHSH and CDR2 is LQKENI.

This chain connects TRBV4-1 to TRBJ2-5, with D possibly being TRBD2 (6 bases). Germline V CDR1 and CDR2: MGHRA, YSYEKL. The CDR3 is 15 amino acids. V dropped 1 base and J dropped 5 bases, with 14 bases sitting between them. CDR3 nucleotide sequence: TGCGCCAGCAGCCAAGGGACCCTTGCGGGGGAGACCCAGTACTTC. It specifies CASSQGTLAGETQYF.

This clone has a handful of counts. V and J are TRBV4-1 and TRBJ1-4, with a possible D match to TRBD1 (6 bases). The V end was cut by 2 bases, the J end by 6 bases, with 13 bases between. Germline values: CDR1 MGHRA, CDR2 YSYEKL. The CDR3 runs 15 residues. The CDR3 sequence: CASSQPQGRYEKLFF. As DNA, the CDR3 is TGCGCCAGCAGCCAACCTCAGGGGAGATATGAAAAACTGTTTTTT.

Only one count was recorded for this clone. The chain employs TRBV12-3 or TRBV12-4 and TRBJ1-4, with D tentatively TRBD1 (6 bases). V was clipped by 5 bases and J by 7 bases, with 11 bases between them. The CDR3 is 13 amino acids. In DNA, the CDR3 is TGTGCCAGCAGTCCGGGGACACCTGAAAAACTGTTTTTT. Translated, it gives CASSPGTPEKLFF.

This chain links TRBV2 with TRBJ2-1; 8 bases map to TRBD2. CDR3 size: 15 residues. Per the germline V gene, CDR1 is SNHLY and CDR2 is FYNNEI. J lost 5 bases, V lost 4 bases, and 7 bases had no gene match. In nucleotides, the CDR3 is TGTGCCAGCAGTGTGACCAGCGGGGGACACAATGAGCAGTTCTTC. This gives the protein CASSVTSGGHNEQFF.

This chain connects TRBV18 to TRBJ1-1; tentatively, D is TRBD1 (6 bases). CDR1 is KGHSH and CDR2 is LQKENI in the germline V gene. The CDR3 extends over 15 amino acids. The V end lost 5 bases, the J end lost 2 bases, and 15 bases lay between the germline ends. CDR3 amino acids: CASSSDGTPNTEAFF. CDR3 coding DNA: TGTGCCAGCTCATCTGACGGGACACCAAACACTGAAGCTTTCTTT.

CDR3 sequence reads: CATSRTDRDYGYTF. The CDR3 nucleotides are TGTGCCACCAGCAGAACCGACAGGGACTATGGCTACACCTTC. V gene TRBV15 combines with J gene TRBJ1-2; TRBD1 aligns across 7 bases. The junction had 3 bases not matched to a gene; V was cut back by 2 bases and J by 3 bases. The CDR3 runs 14 residues. Germline V CDR1 and CDR2: LNHNV, YYDKDF (reference sequence).

This clone was detected only a few times. The V call is TRBV19, the J call TRBJ2-3; TRBD1 matches at 10 bases. Germline CDR1 and CDR2: LNHDA and SQIVND (reference sequence). The CDR3 is 16 residues long. J was trimmed by 3 bases and V by 3 bases; bases with no gene match: 6. The CDR3 DNA is TGTGCCAGTAGTATTTGGACAGGGGGGCAGACAGATACGCAGTATTTT. This encodes CASSIWTGGQTDTQYF.

V and J are TRBV6-6 and TRBJ1-1; perhaps TRBD1 as D (6 bases). This CDR3 comprises 14 residues. Trimming cost V 2 bases and J 5 bases, with 12 bases left between them. The germline gives CDR1 MNHNY, CDR2 SVGAGI (reference sequence). CDR3 residues: CASSYTEGVTEAFF. The CDR3 nucleotides are TGTGCCAGCAGTTACACGGAGGGGGTAACTGAAGCTTTCTTT.

The gene calls are TRBV4-2 and TRBJ2-6, with a tentative D call TRBD1 (5 bases). This CDR3 comprises 17 residues. The germline V and J ends were trimmed by 0 bases and 2 bases, with 11 bases remaining between them. CDR1 is LGHNA, CDR2 YNFKEQ, per germline. This chain's CDR3 is CASSQDLRATGANVLTF. For the CDR3, the DNA is TGTGCCAGCAGCCAAGACCTCAGGGCAACTGGGGCCAACGTCCTGACTTTC.

V and J are TRBV5-1 and TRBJ2-3; TRBD2 agrees at 9 bases. J lost 0 bases, V lost 1 base, and 6 bases had no gene match. The germline V gene encodes CDR1 SGHRS and CDR2 YFSETQ. The CDR3 is made up of 17 amino acids. CDR3 coding DNA: TGCGCCAGCAGCTTGTTAGCGGGGGCCTCTAGCACAGATACGCAGTATTTT. It specifies CASSLLAGASSTDTQYF.

The chain couples TRBV5-5 to TRBJ2-7; 9 bases fit TRBD1. The CDR3 runs 15 residues. Germline assignment: CDR1 SGHKS and CDR2 YYEKEE (reference sequence). The trim removed 5 bases at V and 1 base at J, leaving 7 bases unmatched. The CDR3 loop reads CASRRDRDLSYEQYV. The CDR3 nucleotides are TGTGCCAGCAGAAGGGACAGGGACTTATCCTACGAGCAGTACGTC.

The chain combines TRBV2 with TRBJ2-1, with D tentatively TRBD1 (6 bases). The CDR3 contains 14 residues. Germline assignment: CDR1 SNHLY and CDR2 FYNNEI. V was clipped by 5 bases and J by 4 bases, with 12 bases between them. The CDR3 loop reads CASSPGTTYNEQFF. The CDR3 nucleotides read TGTGCCAGCAGTCCCGGGACAACTTACAATGAGCAGTTCTTC.

The chain links TRBV9 to TRBJ2-7; D gene ambiguous. The V gene lost 0 bases and the J gene lost 7 bases, with 2 bases spanning the gap. The germline V gene has CDR1 SGDLS and CDR2 YYNGEE. The CDR3 runs 10 residues. The CDR3 loop is CASSVGEQYV. In DNA form, the CDR3 reads TGTGCCAGCAGCGTAGGAGAGCAGTACGTC.

The rearrangement links TRBV9 to TRBJ1-3; tentative D call: TRBD1 (5 bases). The CDR3 length is 15 residues. The ends were cut back, 4 bases at V and 4 bases at J, with 15 bases in the middle. Germline V CDR1 and CDR2: SGDLS, YYNGEE. The CDR3 region has the DNA TGTGCCAGCAGCCTAAACCGGGGGGAAGGAAACACCATATATTTT. This sequence encodes CASSLNRGEGNTIYF. Filled out from reference TRBV9 and TRBJ1-3, the complete variable domain reads DSGVTQTPKHLITATGQRVTLRCSPRSGDLSVYWYQQSLDQGLQFLIQYYNGEERAKGNILERFSAQQFPDLHSELNLSSLELGDSALYFCASSLNRGEGNTIYFGEGSWLTVV.

V and J are TRBV29-1 and TRBJ2-1; TRBD2 agrees at 7 bases. CDR3 length equals 12 residues. J gave up 3 bases and V 8 bases, and 4 bases lay outside the gene matches. Per the germline V gene, CDR1 is SQVTM and CDR2 is ANQGSEA. CDR3 nucleotide sequence: TGCAGCCTCGGGGGGTTCTACAATGAGCAGTTCTTC. Encoded protein: CSLGGFYNEQFF.

The rearrangement links TRBV6-5 to TRBJ1-1; D ambiguous. CDR3 size: 11 residues. The V end lost 6 bases, the J end lost 1 base, and 3 bases lay between the germline ends. Germline CDR1 reads MNHEY; CDR2 reads SVGAGI. The CDR3, as DNA: TGTGCCAGCAGCCGGAACACTGAAGCTTTCTTT. Protein product: CASSRNTEAFF.

The chain couples TRBV28 to TRBJ1-1; D ambiguous. Germline V gene lookup returns CDR1 MDHEN and CDR2 SYDVKM. The CDR3 extends over 15 amino acids. V lost 2 bases, J lost 1 base, and 11 bases lay in between. CDR3 sequence reads: CASSLRSGWNTEAFF. The CDR3 nucleotides read TGTGCCAGCAGTTTACGTAGCGGATGGAACACTGAAGCTTTCTTT.

The V call is TRBV5-1, the J call TRBJ2-5, with D tentatively TRBD2 (6 bases). CDR1 is SGHRS, CDR2 YFSETQ, per germline. With 5 bases removed from V and 1 base from J, the gap between germline ends came to 9 bases. There are 13 residues in the CDR3. The CDR3 nucleotides read TGCGCCAGCAGGCGGGACCCCCAAGAGACCCAGTACTTC. It specifies CASRRDPQETQYF.

About this clone: Mismatch with germline at one junction end may stem from a read error. The genes are TRBV5-1 and TRBJ2-4; 13 bases match TRBD2. CDR3 size: 17 residues. Germline-derived CDR1 and CDR2 are SGHRS and YFSETQ. The CDR3 region is CASSLVGTSGDRNIQYF. CDR3 DNA sequence: TGCGCCAGCAGTTTGGTTGGGACTAGCGGGGACAGAAACATTCAGTACTTC. Full variable domain (rest looked up from reference TRBV5-1 and TRBJ2-4): KAGVTQTPRYLIKTRGQQVTLSCSPISGHRSVSWYQQTPGQGLQFLFEYFSETQRNKGNFPGRFSGRQFSNSRSEMNVSTLELGDSALYLCASSLVGTSGDRNIQYFGAGTRLSVL.

V usage is TRBV3-1 (or the pseudogene TRBV3-2) and J usage is TRBJ2-5; D remains unclear. The germline V gene has CDR1 LGHDT and CDR2 YNNKEL (reference sequence). The CDR3 runs to 12 residues. V gave up 3 bases and J gave up 0 bases, with 2 bases separating them. The CDR3 reads CASSHNQETQYF. The CDR3 DNA sequence: TGTGCCAGCAGCCACAACCAAGAGACCCAGTACTTC.

The chain employs TRBV5-8 and TRBJ2-3; 8 bases align to TRBD1. With 7 bases clipped from V and 4 bases from J, the junction kept 11 bases outside the gene matches. This CDR3 contains 15 residues. Germline assignment: CDR1 SGHTS and CDR2 YDEGEE. CDR3 in DNA: TGTGCCAGCCCCAGTTGGGACAGGACCCCAGATACGCAGTATTTT. As protein: CASPSWDRTPDTQYF. Combining the CDR3 with reference TRBV5-8 and TRBJ2-3 gives the whole variable domain EAGVTQSPTHLIKTRGQQATLRCSPISGHTSVYWYQQALGLGLQFLLWYDEGEERNRGNFPPRFSGRQFPNYSSELNVNALELEDSALYLCASPSWDRTPDTQYFGPGTRLTVL.